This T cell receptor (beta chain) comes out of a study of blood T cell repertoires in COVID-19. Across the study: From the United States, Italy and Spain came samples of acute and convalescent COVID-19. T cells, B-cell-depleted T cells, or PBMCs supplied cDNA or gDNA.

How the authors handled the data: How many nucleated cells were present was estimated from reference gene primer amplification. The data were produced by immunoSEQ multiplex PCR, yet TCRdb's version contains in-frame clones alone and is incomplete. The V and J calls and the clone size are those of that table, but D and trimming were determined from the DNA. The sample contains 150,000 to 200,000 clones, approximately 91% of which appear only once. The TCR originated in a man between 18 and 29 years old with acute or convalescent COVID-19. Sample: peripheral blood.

Here the CDR3 DNA reads TGTGCCAGCAGCGTCGACAACACGAACACTGAAGCTTTCTTT. Translating it yields CASSVDNTNTEAFF. V is TRBV9 and J is TRBJ1-1; D call uncertain. Trimming shortened V by 2 bases and J by 1 base, and 9 bases separated the two germline ends. Germline CDR1 and CDR2: SGDLS and YYNGEE. The CDR3 totals 14 residues.